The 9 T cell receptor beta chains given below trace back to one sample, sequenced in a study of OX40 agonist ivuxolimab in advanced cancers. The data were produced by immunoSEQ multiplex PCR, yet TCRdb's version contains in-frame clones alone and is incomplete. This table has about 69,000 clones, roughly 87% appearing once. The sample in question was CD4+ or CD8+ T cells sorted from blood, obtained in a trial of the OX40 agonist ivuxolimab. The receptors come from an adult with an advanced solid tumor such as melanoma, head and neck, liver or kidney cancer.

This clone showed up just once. CDR3 in DNA: TGTGCCAGCAGCCCTCATTCGGCCGCCCAGTACCAAGAGACCCAGTACTTC. As protein: CASSPHSAAQYQETQYF. This chain joins TRBV28 and TRBJ2-5, with unresolved D. Trimming stripped 6 bases from V and 0 bases from J, with 20 bases between. Germline CDR1 and CDR2: MDHEN and SYDVKM. The CDR3 runs to 17 residues.

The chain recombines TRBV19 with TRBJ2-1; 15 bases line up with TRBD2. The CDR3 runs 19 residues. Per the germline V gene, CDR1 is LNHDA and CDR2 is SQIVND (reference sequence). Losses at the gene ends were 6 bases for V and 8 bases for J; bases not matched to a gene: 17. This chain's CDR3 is CASRERGRTSGRAGYEQFF. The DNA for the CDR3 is TGTGCCAGTAGGGAGAGGGGAAGGACTAGCGGGAGGGCCGGCTATGAGCAGTTCTTC.

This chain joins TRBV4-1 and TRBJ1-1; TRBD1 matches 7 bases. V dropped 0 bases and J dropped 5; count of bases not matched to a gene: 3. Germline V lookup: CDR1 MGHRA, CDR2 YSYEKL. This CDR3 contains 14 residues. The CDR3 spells CASSQDRGFTEAFF. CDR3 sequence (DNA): TGCGCCAGCAGCCAAGACAGGGGGTTTACTGAAGCTTTCTTT.

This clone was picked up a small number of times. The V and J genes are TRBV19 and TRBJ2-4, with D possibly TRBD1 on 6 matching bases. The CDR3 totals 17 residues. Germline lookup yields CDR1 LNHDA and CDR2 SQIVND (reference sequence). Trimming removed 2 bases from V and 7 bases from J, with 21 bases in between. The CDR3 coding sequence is TGTGCCAGTAGTATAAACAGGGAAAGCCGGCAGGGGAACATTCAGTACTTC. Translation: CASSINRESRQGNIQYF.

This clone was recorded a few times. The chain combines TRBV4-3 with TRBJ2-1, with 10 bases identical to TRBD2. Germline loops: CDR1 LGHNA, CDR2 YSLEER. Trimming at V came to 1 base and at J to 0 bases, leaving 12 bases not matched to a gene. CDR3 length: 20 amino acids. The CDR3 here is CASSQGSASGGPSSYNEQFF. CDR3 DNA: TGCGCCAGCAGCCAAGGATCGGCTAGCGGGGGCCCCTCCTCCTACAATGAGCAGTTCTTC.

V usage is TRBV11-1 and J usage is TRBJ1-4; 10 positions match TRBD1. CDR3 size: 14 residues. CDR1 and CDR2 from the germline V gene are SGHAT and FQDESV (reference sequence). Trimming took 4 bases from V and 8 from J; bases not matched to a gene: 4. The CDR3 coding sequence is TGTGCCAGCAGCTCGGGACAGGGGAGAGAAAAACTGTTTTTT. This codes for CASSSGQGREKLFF.

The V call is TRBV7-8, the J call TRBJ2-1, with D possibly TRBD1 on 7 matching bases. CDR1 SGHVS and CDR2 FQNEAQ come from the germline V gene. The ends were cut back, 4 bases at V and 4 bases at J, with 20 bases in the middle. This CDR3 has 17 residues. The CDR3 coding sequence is TGTGCCAGCAGCTACGCTCCAGGGGGGATAGCTTACAATGAGCAGTTCTTC. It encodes CASSYAPGGIAYNEQFF.

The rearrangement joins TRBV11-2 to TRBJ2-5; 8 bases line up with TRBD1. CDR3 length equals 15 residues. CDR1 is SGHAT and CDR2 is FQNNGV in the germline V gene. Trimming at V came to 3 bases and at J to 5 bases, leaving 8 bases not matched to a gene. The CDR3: CASSLGQGAPETQYF. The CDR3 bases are TGTGCCAGCAGCTTGGGTCAGGGGGCGCCGGAGACCCAGTACTTC. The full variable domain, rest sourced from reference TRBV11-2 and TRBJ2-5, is EAGVAQSPRYKIIEKRQSVAFWCNPISGHATLYWYQQILGQGPKLLIQFQNNGVVDDSQLPKDRFSAERLKGVDSTLKIQPAKLEDSAVYLCASSLGQGAPETQYFGPGTRLLVL.

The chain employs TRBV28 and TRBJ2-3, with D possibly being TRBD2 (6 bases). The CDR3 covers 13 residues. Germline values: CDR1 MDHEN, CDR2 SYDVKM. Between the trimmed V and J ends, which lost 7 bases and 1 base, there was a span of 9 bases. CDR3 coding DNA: TGTGCCAGCATTAAGCGGGGCACAGATACGCAGTATTTT. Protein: CASIKRGTDTQYF.